The rows below give T cell receptor beta chains drawn from one sample of a study of lymphopenia after photon versus proton radiotherapy. Assay used: immunoSEQ multiplex PCR; TCRdb lists only in-frame clones, some missing. The sample lists 25,000 to 30,000 clones, around 82% occurring once. The sample consisted of peripheral blood, taken from a patient treated with photon-based radiotherapy. These receptors all come from a middle-aged man with gastric cancer. Each CDR3 is given without its conserved first and last residue. Size tells how often a clone was seen (once, few, many) or the class of an expanded clone, and some rows leave it out.

V gene: TRBV6-5
clone size: few
J gene: TRBJ2-7
CDR3 protein: ASSPGPRYEQY

V gene: TRBV23-1
clone size: -
J gene: TRBJ2-7
CDR3 protein: ASSQAGDADEQY

V gene: TRBV18
clone size: -
J gene: TRBJ2-2
CDR3 protein: ASSPRQTNTGELF

V gene: TRBV19
clone size: -
J gene: TRBJ1-5
CDR3 protein: ASSGQKNQPQH

V gene: TRBV6-1
clone size: -
J gene: TRBJ2-5
CDR3 protein: ASSGSVQETQY

V gene: TRBV4-1
clone size: -
J gene: TRBJ1-4
CDR3 protein: ASSQEGQGGEKLF

V gene: TRBV18
clone size: -
J gene: TRBJ2-3
CDR3 protein: ASSPIGTGLVDTQY

V gene: TRBV11-2
clone size: -
J gene: TRBJ2-4
CDR3 protein: ASSLRIAKNIQY

V gene: TRBV7-3
clone size: -
J gene: TRBJ2-6
CDR3 protein: ASSLGGSSGANVLT

V gene: TRBV4-3
clone size: -
J gene: TRBJ2-6
CDR3 protein: ASSQDRDSGANVLT

V gene: TRBV6-5
clone size: -
J gene: TRBJ2-1
CDR3 protein: ASSLPGRNEQF

V gene: TRBV25-1
clone size: -
J gene: TRBJ1-6
CDR3 protein: ASSEYGNSPLH

V gene: TRBV6-5
clone size: -
J gene: TRBJ1-2
CDR3 protein: ASRERGRGQGYT

V gene: TRBV7-2
clone size: -
J gene: TRBJ1-2
CDR3 protein: ASSLFLGRGYT

V gene: TRBV5-4
clone size: -
J gene: TRBJ1-2
CDR3 protein: ASSPKRGQGAGYT

V gene: TRBV10-3
clone size: -
J gene: TRBJ2-3
CDR3 protein: AISESGGRGTDTQY

V gene: TRBV11-2
clone size: -
J gene: TRBJ2-1
CDR3 protein: ASSLTNEQF

V gene: TRBV6-7
clone size: -
J gene: TRBJ2-5
CDR3 protein: ASGTSGGPQETQY

V gene: TRBV27
clone size: once
J gene: TRBJ2-3
CDR3 protein: ASSFSGAGGSTDTQY

V gene: TRBV9
clone size: -
J gene: TRBJ2-1
CDR3 protein: ASSVGGVSNYNEQF

V gene: TRBV7-2
clone size: -
J gene: TRBJ1-1
CDR3 protein: ASSLYTGNTEAF

V gene: TRBV29-1
clone size: -
J gene: TRBJ1-2
CDR3 protein: SVEREMGNYGYT

V gene: TRBV3-2
clone size: -
J gene: TRBJ2-5
CDR3 protein: ASEETQY

V gene: TRBV23-1
clone size: once
J gene: TRBJ2-5
CDR3 protein: ASSHPKWTGEEETQY

V gene: TRBV6-5
clone size: -
J gene: TRBJ1-1
CDR3 protein: ASSSLDGLKAF

V gene: TRBV19
clone size: once
J gene: TRBJ2-3
CDR3 protein: ASRTSYGTDTQY

V gene: TRBV7-3
clone size: -
J gene: TRBJ2-1
CDR3 protein: ASSPLVTPVDNEQF

V gene: TRBV5-1
clone size: few
J gene: TRBJ1-2
CDR3 protein: ASKLQLGANYGYT

V gene: TRBV30
clone size: -
J gene: TRBJ1-4
CDR3 protein: AWSGEGYEKLF

V gene: TRBV6-1
clone size: -
J gene: TRBJ2-3
CDR3 protein: ATGEASGRGTQY

V gene: TRBV30
clone size: -
J gene: TRBJ2-1
CDR3 protein: AWSYSGGGPYNEQF

V gene: TRBV10-3
clone size: -
J gene: TRBJ1-4
CDR3 protein: AISGGEKLF

V gene: TRBV30
clone size: -
J gene: TRBJ2-5
CDR3 protein: AWTQGARLGETQY

V gene: TRBV6-4
clone size: -
J gene: TRBJ2-2
CDR3 protein: ASSPRGRGGQDTGELF

V gene: TRBV7-2
clone size: -
J gene: TRBJ2-7
CDR3 protein: ASSLGNRLYEQY

V gene: TRBV2
clone size: -
J gene: TRBJ2-2
CDR3 protein: ASSIMGSAGELF

V gene: TRBV6-1
clone size: -
J gene: TRBJ1-1
CDR3 protein: ASSVETYTEAF

V gene: TRBV30
clone size: -
J gene: TRBJ1-2
CDR3 protein: AGSRDRGLPSGYT

V gene: TRBV7-6
clone size: -
J gene: TRBJ2-5
CDR3 protein: ASSLGDREETQY

V gene: TRBV5-6
clone size: -
J gene: TRBJ1-2
CDR3 protein: ASSGRDRGGYGYT

V gene: TRBV7-9
clone size: -
J gene: TRBJ1-6
CDR3 protein: ASSPLTGTNSPLH

V gene: TRBV5-1
clone size: -
J gene: TRBJ2-3
CDR3 protein: ASTAGTDTQY

V gene: TRBV6-5
clone size: -
J gene: TRBJ1-3
CDR3 protein: ASSLLSSGNTIY

V gene: TRBV11-2
clone size: -
J gene: TRBJ2-2
CDR3 protein: ASSLVTGPLSGELF

V gene: TRBV19
clone size: -
J gene: TRBJ2-4
CDR3 protein: ASRDTKNIQY

V gene: TRBV5-1
clone size: -
J gene: TRBJ1-4
CDR3 protein: ASSFWTGGSEKLF

V gene: TRBV6-6
clone size: once
J gene: TRBJ2-6
CDR3 protein: ASSGTRGANVLT

V gene: TRBV5-1
clone size: -
J gene: TRBJ2-5
CDR3 protein: ASSLDWQETQY